Listed here are 24 T cell receptor beta chains from one sample, sequenced in a study of blood T cell repertoires in COVID-19. Produced via immunoSEQ multiplex PCR; TCRdb's table is partial and in-frame only. The sample yields 25,000 to 35,000 clones, roughly 85% seen once. Sequences were obtained from peripheral blood. The receptors were sampled from an elderly man with active COVID-19.

The chain couples TRBV28 to TRBJ1-1; 12 nucleotides agree with TRBD1. Germline V CDR1 and CDR2: MDHEN, SYDVKM. Unmatched junction bases numbered 7, after V lost 6 bases and J lost 2 bases. CDR3 length: 16 amino acids. CDR3 region: CASRPGTGGINTEAFF. CDR3 DNA: TGTGCCAGCAGACCTGGGACAGGGGGCATCAACACTGAAGCTTTCTTT.

The CDR3 protein is CTSTLAGGPTTGELFF. The CDR3 coding sequence is TGCACCAGCACCTTAGCGGGGGGGCCTACTACCGGGGAGCTGTTTTTT. This chain links TRBV1 with TRBJ2-2; the table's D call of TRBD2 was not tested on the DNA. TRBV1 is designated a pseudogene. CDR3 length: 16 residues.

The V call is TRBV19, the J call TRBJ2-2, with D possibly matching TRBD1 (5 bases). The ends were cut back, 5 bases at V and 3 bases at J, with 10 bases in the middle. This CDR3 has 14 amino acids. Germline CDR1 LNHDA, CDR2 SQIVND (reference sequence). CDR3 loop: CASSQIGDTGELFF. The CDR3 DNA sequence: TGTGCCAGTAGTCAAATAGGGGACACCGGGGAGCTGTTTTTT.

This clone was counted a single time. This rearrangement joins TRBV10-3 to TRBJ1-5, with TRBD1 matching over 7 bases. The CDR3 sequence is 12 residues long. Germline assignment: CDR1 ENHRY and CDR2 SYGVKD. The trim removed 11 bases at V and 7 bases at J, leaving 8 bases unmatched. CDR3 DNA sequence: TGTGCCGCAAGTGACAGGGAACAGCCCCAGCATTTT. It translates to CAASDREQPQHF.

The chain has TRBV20-1 and TRBJ2-3, with a tentative D call TRBD2 (6 bases). The CDR3 spans 17 residues. The V end lost 3 bases, the J end lost 6 bases, and 25 bases lay between the germline ends. CDR1 and CDR2 from the germline V gene are DFQATT and SNEGSKA (reference sequence). The CDR3, as DNA: TGCAGTGCTAGTTCTCCCGGGGGACCGCTAAAATTCGATACGCAGTATTTT. Its protein is CSASSPGGPLKFDTQYF.

The CDR3 sequence is CASSAFRGPNEKLFF. The CDR3 region has the DNA TGTGCCAGCAGTGCCTTCAGGGGGCCTAATGAAAAACTGTTTTTT. The rearrangement joins TRBV27 to TRBJ1-4, with TRBD1 matching over 8 bases. The CDR3 runs 15 residues. Per germline, CDR1 MNHEY and CDR2 SMNVEV (reference sequence). Germline trimming cut 5 bases from V and 3 bases from J; bases unmatched to any gene: 5.

The chain joins TRBV7-2 to TRBJ2-5; TRBD2 agrees at 9 bases. Looked up from germline, CDR1 is SGHTA and CDR2 is FQGNSA. V trimming: 4 bases; J trimming: 7 bases; junction bases outside the gene matches: 10. This CDR3 is built from 15 residues. The CDR3 nucleotides are TGTGCCAGCAGCTCGGGGCTAGCGGGGCAGACGACCCAGTACTTC. Protein: CASSSGLAGQTTQYF.

The J gene is TRBJ2-2, the V gene TRBV11-2; tentatively, D is TRBD1 (6 bases). Trimming took off 5 bases at V and 5 bases at J, with 15 bases between the two ends. From germline, CDR1 is SGHAT and CDR2 FQNNGV. The CDR3 is made up of 15 amino acids. The CDR3 DNA reads as TGTGCCAGCAGCCCTCTACTAGGGGGTACCGGGGAGCTGTTTTTT. Protein sequence: CASSPLLGGTGELFF. Using reference TRBV11-2 and TRBJ2-2 for the parts outside the CDR3, the full variable domain is EAGVAQSPRYKIIEKRQSVAFWCNPISGHATLYWYQQILGQGPKLLIQFQNNGVVDDSQLPKDRFSAERLKGVDSTLKIQPAKLEDSAVYLCASSPLLGGTGELFFGEGSRLTVL.

This clone has just one count. The genes are TRBV6-4 and TRBJ1-4; possibly TRBD1 for D (5 bases). The CDR3 runs to 13 residues. Germline assignment: CDR1 MRHNA and CDR2 SNTAGT. Trimming removed 11 bases from V and 10 bases from J, with 20 bases in between. The CDR3 loop reads CAYFRDWLRKLFF. DNA of the CDR3: TGTGCCTATTTCCGGGACTGGCTTAGAAAACTGTTTTTT.

V usage is TRBV7-9 and J usage is TRBJ2-5; perhaps TRBD1 as D (5 bases). V was shortened by 7 bases and J by 5 bases, with 17 bases between the two germline ends. Germline V gene data show CDR1 as SEHNR and CDR2 as FQNEAQ (reference sequence). The CDR3 has 14 residues. The CDR3, as DNA: TGTGCCAGCATCGATGACAGCCTCGGGGAGACCCAGTACTTC. It is translated as CASIDDSLGETQYF.

The CDR3 DNA follows: TGTGCCATCAGGGGGACAGGCCGTCGGGCTGGGGCCAACGTCCTGACTTTC. Translated: CAIRGTGRRAGANVLTF. The V call is TRBV10-3, the J call TRBJ2-6; 8 positions match TRBD1. Trimming at V came to 6 bases and at J to 2 bases, leaving 9 bases not matched to a gene. The CDR3 spans 17 residues. Germline CDR1 and CDR2: ENHRY and SYGVKD.

The J gene is TRBJ2-4, the V gene TRBV19; D is unclear. The V end was cut by 6 bases, the J end by 0 bases, with 6 bases between. The CDR3 is 13 residues long. Looked up from germline, CDR1 is LNHDA and CDR2 is SQIVND (reference sequence). The CDR3 sequence is CASSLLAKNIQYF. For the CDR3, the DNA is TGTGCCAGTAGCCTCCTAGCCAAAAACATTCAGTACTTC.

This clone is a singleton in its sample. This rearrangement joins TRBV2 to TRBJ1-1; a possible D gene is TRBD1 (6 bases). Trimming cost V 1 base and J 5 bases, with 14 bases left between them. The CDR3 totals 15 residues. Germline loops: CDR1 SNHLY, CDR2 FYNNEI. The CDR3 is CASSEDSGRGTEAFF. The DNA for the CDR3 is TGTGCCAGCAGTGAAGATTCCGGCAGGGGAACTGAAGCTTTCTTT.

This clone occurred a few times. The V gene is TRBV2, the J gene TRBJ1-5, with 7 bases that match TRBD1. The CDR3 loop spans 15 amino acids. Germline CDR1 and CDR2: SNHLY and FYNNEI. J was trimmed by 7 bases and V by 0 bases; bases with no gene match: 6. The CDR3 nucleotides are TGTGCCAGCAGTGAAGCGGAGGGGGCGGGACAGCCCCAGCATTTT. It translates to CASSEAEGAGQPQHF.

The rearrangement joins TRBV2 to TRBJ1-2; no definite D call. V lost 3 bases and J lost 5, with 7 bases in between. CDR1 and CDR2 from the germline V gene are SNHLY and FYNNEI. The CDR3 is 12 residues long. CDR3 nucleotide sequence: TGTGCCAGCAGTGAGTCGAGATATGGCTACACCTTC. Its translation is CASSESRYGYTF.

The chain combines TRBV4-2 with TRBJ1-1; D is perhaps TRBD1 (5 bases). CDR3 length: 15 residues. V was shortened by 5 bases and J by 1 base, with 14 bases between the two germline ends. Germline CDR1 LGHNA, CDR2 YNFKEQ. As DNA, the CDR3 is TGTGCCAGCAGCAAGGGGAATCTTGGGAACACTGAAGCTTTCTTT. This gives the protein CASSKGNLGNTEAFF.

The chain carries TRBV28 and TRBJ1-4, with D unresolved. Germline values: CDR1 MDHEN, CDR2 SYDVKM. V lost 4 bases and J 2 bases, leaving 14 bases between the germline ends. CDR3 length equals 16 residues. The CDR3 bases are TGTGCCAGCAGTTCCAGGTTACGGGGTACTAATGAAAAACTGTTTTTT. It codes for CASSSRLRGTNEKLFF.

V and J are TRBV5-4 and TRBJ2-7; 9 bases are a match to TRBD1. Germline lookup yields CDR1 SGHNT and CDR2 YYREEE (reference sequence). V was clipped by 4 bases and J by 6 bases; unmatched bases: 8. The CDR3 has 14 residues. CDR3 coding DNA: TGTGCCAGCAGCGTGGACAGGGGCGCCCTCGAGCAGTACTTC. Translating gives CASSVDRGALEQYF.

This chain links TRBV11-1 with TRBJ2-3; tentatively, D is TRBD2 (6 bases). Germline V gene data show CDR1 as SGHAT and CDR2 as FQDESV (reference sequence). There are 16 residues in the CDR3. V lost 7 bases to trimming and J lost 0 bases, with 17 bases between them. CDR3 in amino acids: CASNLAGTPSTDTQYF. CDR3 bases: TGTGCCAGCAACCTTGCCGGGACTCCCAGCACAGATACGCAGTATTTT.

The chain recombines TRBV7-2 with TRBJ2-5, with 8 bases fitting TRBD2. V trimming: 6 bases; J trimming: 5 bases; junction bases outside the gene matches: 14. Germline-derived CDR1 and CDR2 are SGHTA and FQGNSA. The CDR3 runs 16 residues. Here the CDR3 reads CASRSPGGGHRETQYF. The CDR3 nucleotides read TGTGCCAGCAGGTCCCCTGGCGGGGGGCACCGGGAGACCCAGTACTTC. The full variable domain, its missing parts supplied by reference TRBV7-2 and TRBJ2-5, is GAGVSQSPSNKVTEKGKDVELRCDPISGHTALYWYRQSLGQGLEFLIYFQGNSAPDKSGLPSDRFSAERTGGSVSTLTIQRTQQEDSAVYLCASRSPGGGHRETQYFGPGTRLLVL.

V gene TRBV3-1 (or the pseudogene TRBV3-2) combines with J gene TRBJ2-3; 7 bases map to TRBD2. This CDR3 contains 14 residues. J gave up 4 bases and V 2 bases, and 3 bases lay outside the gene matches. Germline CDR1 is LGHDT and CDR2 is YNNKEL (reference sequence). The CDR3 bases are TGTGCCAGCAGCCAATTCGGGGGGTCAGATACGCAGTATTTT. The encoded protein is CASSQFGGSDTQYF.

This chain's CDR3 is CASSFPGGDRQFF. The CDR3, as DNA: TGTGCCAGCAGTTTCCCGGGAGGGGATAGGCAGTTCTTC. The chain recombines TRBV27 with TRBJ2-1; 8 nucleotides align to TRBD2. V lost 3 bases and J lost 12; bases outside the gene matches: 7. CDR1 is MNHEY, CDR2 SMNVEV, per germline (reference sequence). This CDR3 region has 13 residues.

J is TRBJ2-5 and V is TRBV5-4; tentative D call: TRBD2 (5 bases). V lost 0 bases and J 2 bases, leaving 8 bases between the germline ends. Germline V CDR1 and CDR2: SGHNT, YYREEE (reference sequence). The CDR3 is 14 amino acids. The CDR3 sequence is CASSLEVAQETQYF. CDR3 sequence (DNA): TGTGCCAGCAGCTTGGAGGTAGCGCAAGAGACCCAGTACTTC.

The V gene is TRBV18, the J gene TRBJ1-2; perhaps TRBD1 as D (5 bases). This CDR3 spans 16 amino acids. Trimming stripped 6 bases from V and 2 bases from J, with 19 bases between. Per germline, CDR1 KGHSH and CDR2 LQKENI. CDR3 region: CASSPTGGSGNYGYTF. DNA of the CDR3: TGTGCCAGCTCGCCGACCGGGGGTTCAGGCAACTATGGCTACACCTTC.